Listed below are T cell receptor beta chains from one sample, sequenced in a study of T cell responses to AZD1222 COVID-19 vaccine. The protocol was immunoSEQ multiplex PCR, while the TCRdb copy is restricted to in-frame clones and leaves out a portion. Here the sample spans 150,000 or so clones, 80% to 95% being singletons. The sample in question was peripheral blood, obtained on day 0 of AZD1222 vaccination. These receptor sequences come from an adult in good health. CDR3s include the opening cysteine and the closing phenylalanine or tryptophan. Each record gives: CDR3 protein, J gene, V gene, D gene. D genes are given only for firm matches.

CDR3aa: CASSLGTGVENSPLHF; j_gene: TRBJ1-6; v_gene: TRBV7-8; d_gene: TRBD1
CDR3aa: CASSSGLRGEVNEQFF; j_gene: TRBJ2-1; v_gene: TRBV5-1; d_gene: .
CDR3aa: CASSKATNYGYTF; j_gene: TRBJ1-2; v_gene: TRBV5-1; d_gene: .
CDR3aa: CASSYSAINTEAFF; j_gene: TRBJ1-1; v_gene: TRBV6-5; d_gene: .
CDR3aa: CASSDTGNQETQYF; j_gene: TRBJ2-5; v_gene: TRBV3-1/TRBV3-2; d_gene: .
CDR3aa: CASSTNSEEQFF; j_gene: TRBJ2-1; v_gene: TRBV27; d_gene: .
CDR3aa: CASSFVRGDEQYF; j_gene: TRBJ2-7; v_gene: TRBV11-3; d_gene: .
CDR3aa: CASSLVAGNNSPLHF; j_gene: TRBJ1-6; v_gene: TRBV27; d_gene: .
CDR3aa: CASSYSSQGGYGYTF; j_gene: TRBJ1-2; v_gene: TRBV6-5; d_gene: .
CDR3aa: CASSLYGAGGQTDTQYF; j_gene: TRBJ2-3; v_gene: TRBV28; d_gene: TRBD2
CDR3aa: CASSLTTGGWSTEAFF; j_gene: TRBJ1-1; v_gene: TRBV27; d_gene: TRBD1
CDR3aa: CASGPGPYNSPLHF; j_gene: TRBJ1-6; v_gene: TRBV27; d_gene: .
CDR3aa: CASSVRQGATDTQYF; j_gene: TRBJ2-3; v_gene: TRBV9; d_gene: TRBD1
CDR3aa: CASSPYESGGKTQYF; j_gene: TRBJ2-5; v_gene: TRBV4-2; d_gene: TRBD2
CDR3aa: CASSELAASYEQYF; j_gene: TRBJ2-7; v_gene: TRBV6-1; d_gene: TRBD2
CDR3aa: CASSSRRAEAFF; j_gene: TRBJ1-1; v_gene: TRBV6-5; d_gene: .
CDR3aa: CASSDPGGARQGRSYEQYF; j_gene: TRBJ2-7; v_gene: TRBV3-1/TRBV3-2; d_gene: .
CDR3aa: CASGRVENTGELFF; j_gene: TRBJ2-2; v_gene: TRBV9; d_gene: .
CDR3aa: CASSEPDLEGVDYTF; j_gene: TRBJ1-2; v_gene: TRBV10-1; d_gene: .
CDR3aa: CASSLEGQAYNEQFF; j_gene: TRBJ2-1; v_gene: TRBV7-2; d_gene: .
CDR3aa: CASSPETGNSPLHF; j_gene: TRBJ1-6; v_gene: TRBV18; d_gene: .
CDR3aa: CASSTNGRRTPLHF; j_gene: TRBJ1-6; v_gene: TRBV7-2; d_gene: .
CDR3aa: CASSFAPRQTQYF; j_gene: TRBJ2-5; v_gene: TRBV27; d_gene: .
CDR3aa: CASSMTAMNTEAFF; j_gene: TRBJ1-1; v_gene: TRBV6-2/TRBV6-3; d_gene: .
CDR3aa: CASSLSGTGGYEQYF; j_gene: TRBJ2-7; v_gene: TRBV18; d_gene: TRBD1
CDR3aa: CASSQVFSGYNEQFF; j_gene: TRBJ2-1; v_gene: TRBV4-1; d_gene: TRBD2
CDR3aa: CASSPSGAEAFF; j_gene: TRBJ1-1; v_gene: TRBV6-5; d_gene: .
CDR3aa: CASSQDPSGLDSPLHF; j_gene: TRBJ1-6; v_gene: TRBV4-2; d_gene: .
CDR3aa: CASSLGNPVYEQYF; j_gene: TRBJ2-7; v_gene: TRBV7-2; d_gene: .
CDR3aa: CASSLGPGSYEQYF; j_gene: TRBJ2-7; v_gene: TRBV5-1; d_gene: .
CDR3aa: CASSLASGGSNEQYF; j_gene: TRBJ2-7; v_gene: TRBV5-1; d_gene: .
CDR3aa: CASSADEGRLAGDTGELFF; j_gene: TRBJ2-2; v_gene: TRBV6-1; d_gene: TRBD2
CDR3aa: CASSLRGQGWNTIYF; j_gene: TRBJ1-3; v_gene: TRBV27; d_gene: TRBD1
CDR3aa: CASSMGFRDIQYF; j_gene: TRBJ2-4; v_gene: TRBV19; d_gene: .
CDR3aa: CASSLSVSYEQYF; j_gene: TRBJ2-7; v_gene: TRBV28; d_gene: .